The 11 T cell receptor beta chains below were found in one sample sequenced in a study of human T cells and chemical hapten exposure. Indicated time point: pre-sensitization, week 0. Treatment meaning: therapeutic diphenylcyclopropenone sensitization with weekly scalp DPC. In TCRdb, the RACE reads were re-called with MiXCR into one record per CDR3 protein. This sample has about 250,000 distinct CDR3 sequences, with roughly 7.7% found just once. The sequencing here drew on whole blood, taken in connection with sensitization to the hapten diphenylcyclopropenone (DPC). The source is a man aged 18 to 30 with alopecia areata. Some clones in this sample may be carry-over from other donors' samples.

This sequence joins TRBV14 and TRBJ1-6; no firm D call. The CDR3 totals 16 residues. V was clipped by 0 bases and J by 4 bases, with 10 bases between them. Germline V CDR1 and CDR2: SGHDN, FVKESK. CDR3 nucleotide sequence: TGTGCCAGCAGCCAAGATTTCTACTCTTATAATTCACCCCTCCACTTT. As protein: CASSQDFYSYNSPLHF.

Only a few counts were recorded for this clonotype. This rearrangement joins TRBV4-1 to TRBJ1-1, with 8 nucleotides matching TRBD1. Germline CDR1 is MGHRA and CDR2 is YSYEKL. The CDR3 runs to 16 residues. Trimming cost V 2 bases and J 6 bases; bases outside gene matches: 11. The CDR3 nucleotides are TGCGCCAGCAGCCAACGCGACAGGGGAGCCTTCGCTGAAGCTTTCTTT. Amino acid sequence: CASSQRDRGAFAEAFF.

This clonotype was observed a few times. The chain couples TRBV6-2 or TRBV6-3 to TRBJ1-1, with 8 positions matching TRBD1. Trimming removed 6 bases from V and 0 bases from J; junction bases left unmatched: 9. CDR1 and CDR2 (germline): MNHEY, SVGEGT. This CDR3 comprises 16 residues. The CDR3 nucleotides read TGTGCCAGCAGCAAGGACAGGGCCATTATGAACACTGAAGCTTTCTTT. This sequence encodes CASSKDRAIMNTEAFF.

This clonotype was picked up many times. The chain carries TRBV5-1 and TRBJ2-7; D might be TRBD2 (5 bases). The CDR3 is 15 residues long. V was pared by 4 bases and J by 2 bases, with 16 bases between. Germline V gene sequence: CDR1 SGHRS, CDR2 YFSETQ. CDR3 nucleotides: TGCGCCAGCAGCCTAACAGCGACTAAAACCTACGAGCAGTACTTC. It is translated as CASSLTATKTYEQYF.

This clonotype was observed many times. V gene TRBV7-9 combines with J gene TRBJ1-6; 7 positions agree with TRBD1. CDR3 length: 15 amino acids. Trimming took 0 bases from V and 7 from J; bases not matched to a gene: 3. Germline values: CDR1 SEHNR, CDR2 FQNEAQ (reference sequence). The CDR3 loop is CASSLAGGGNSPLHF. The CDR3 region has the DNA TGTGCCAGCAGCTTAGCAGGGGGCGGCAATTCACCCCTCCACTTT.

This clonotype was detected many times. The CDR3 reads CASSPTSLLAKNIQYF. The CDR3 bases are TGTGCCAGCAGTCCTACCAGCCTCCTAGCCAAAAACATTCAGTACTTC. V usage is TRBV12-3 or TRBV12-4 and J usage is TRBJ2-4, with unresolved D. V dropped 5 bases and J dropped 0 bases, with 14 bases sitting between them. This CDR3 is 16 amino acids long.

A few counts support this clonotype. J is TRBJ1-2 and V is TRBV20-1; D call uncertain. CDR1 DFQATT and CDR2 SNEGSKA come from the germline V gene (reference sequence). The germline V and J ends were trimmed by 3 bases and 1 base, with 6 bases remaining between them. CDR3 length equals 12 residues. The CDR3 sequence is CSARGSNYGYTF. For the CDR3, the DNA is TGCAGTGCTAGGGGGAGTAACTATGGCTACACCTTC.

A few counts support this clonotype. This CDR3 is CASSLAGGGSTDTQYF. The CDR3 DNA reads as TGTGCCAGCAGCTTAGCTGGCGGGGGGAGCACAGATACGCAGTATTTT. The chain is built from TRBV11-3 and TRBJ2-3; TRBD2 aligns across 8 bases. Unmatched junction bases numbered 3, after V lost 1 base and J lost 0 bases. Per the germline V gene, CDR1 is SGHNT and CDR2 is YENEEA. CDR3 length: 16 amino acids.

The chain recombines TRBV5-1 with TRBJ1-2, with D perhaps TRBD1 (5 bases). The CDR3 is 14 amino acids. Germline V gene data show CDR1 as SGHRS and CDR2 as YFSETQ. V lost 4 bases and J 6 bases, leaving 16 bases between the germline ends. In nucleotides, the CDR3 is TGCGCCAGCAGCGGAAGGGGATATATTGATGGCTACACCTTC. Amino acid sequence: CASSGRGYIDGYTF.

J is TRBJ1-5 and V is TRBV7-2; D remains ambiguous. The germline V gene encodes CDR1 SGHTA and CDR2 FQGNSA. The CDR3 is 15 amino acids. The germline V and J ends were trimmed by 2 bases and 1 base, with 9 bases remaining between them. DNA for the CDR3: TGTGCCAGCAGCTTATTGGATCTGAGCAATCAGCCCCAGCATTTT. Translating gives CASSLLDLSNQPQHF.

This clonotype was recorded at least ten times. The CDR3 DNA reads TGTGCCAGCAGCTACCCTAATTCACCCCTCCACTTT. As protein: CASSYPNSPLHF. The chain joins TRBV7-2 to TRBJ1-6; D is undetermined. CDR1 is SGHTA and CDR2 is FQGNSA in the germline V gene. The CDR3 has 12 residues. Trimming left V 4 bases short and J 6 bases short, with 4 bases between.